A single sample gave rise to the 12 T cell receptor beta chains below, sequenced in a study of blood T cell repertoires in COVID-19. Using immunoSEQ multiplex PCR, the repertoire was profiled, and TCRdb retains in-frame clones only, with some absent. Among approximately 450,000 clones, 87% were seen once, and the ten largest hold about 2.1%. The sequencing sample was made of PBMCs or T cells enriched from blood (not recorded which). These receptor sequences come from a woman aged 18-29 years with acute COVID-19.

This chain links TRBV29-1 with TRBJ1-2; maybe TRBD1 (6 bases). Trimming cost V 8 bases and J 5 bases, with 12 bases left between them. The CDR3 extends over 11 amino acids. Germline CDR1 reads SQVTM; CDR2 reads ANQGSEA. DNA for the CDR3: TGCAGCACCAGGGGTGAATATGGCTACACCTTC. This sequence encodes CSTRGEYGYTF.

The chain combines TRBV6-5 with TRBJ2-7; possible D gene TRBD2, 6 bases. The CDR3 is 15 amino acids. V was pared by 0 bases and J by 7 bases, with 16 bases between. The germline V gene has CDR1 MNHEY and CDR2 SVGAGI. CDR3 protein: CASSYSNQLRGEQYF. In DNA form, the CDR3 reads TGTGCCAGCAGTTACTCGAATCAGCTCCGGGGGGAGCAGTACTTC.

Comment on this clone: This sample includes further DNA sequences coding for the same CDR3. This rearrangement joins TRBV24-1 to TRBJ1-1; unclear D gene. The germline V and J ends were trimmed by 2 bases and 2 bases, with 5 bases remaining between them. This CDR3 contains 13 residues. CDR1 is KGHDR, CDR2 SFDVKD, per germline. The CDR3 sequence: CATSDSGNTEAFF. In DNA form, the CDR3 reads TGTGCCACCAGTGATTCGGGAAACACTGAAGCTTTCTTT.

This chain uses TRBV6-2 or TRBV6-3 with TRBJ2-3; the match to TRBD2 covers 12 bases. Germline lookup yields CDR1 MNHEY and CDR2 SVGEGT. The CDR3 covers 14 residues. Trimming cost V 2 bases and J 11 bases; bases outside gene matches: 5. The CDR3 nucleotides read TGTGCCAGCAGTTACACCAGGACTAGCGGGATGCAGTATTTT. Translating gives CASSYTRTSGMQYF.

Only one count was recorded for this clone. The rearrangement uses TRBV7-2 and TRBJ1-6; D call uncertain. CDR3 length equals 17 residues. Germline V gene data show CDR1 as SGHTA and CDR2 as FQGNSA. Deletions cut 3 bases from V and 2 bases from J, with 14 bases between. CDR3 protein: CASSFKAANPYNSPLHF. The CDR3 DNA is TGTGCCAGCAGCTTTAAGGCGGCGAACCCCTATAATTCACCCCTCCACTTT. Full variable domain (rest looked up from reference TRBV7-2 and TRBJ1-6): GAGVSQSPSNKVTEKGKDVELRCDPISGHTALYWYRQSLGQGLEFLIYFQGNSAPDKSGLPSDRFSAERTGGSVSTLTIQRTQQEDSAVYLCASSFKAANPYNSPLHFGNGTRLTVT.

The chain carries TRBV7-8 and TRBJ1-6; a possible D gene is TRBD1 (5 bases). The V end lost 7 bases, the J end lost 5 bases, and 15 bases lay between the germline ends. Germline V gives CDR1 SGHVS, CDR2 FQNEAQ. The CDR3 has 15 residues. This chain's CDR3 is CASTPRAQDNSPLHF. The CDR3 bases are TGTGCCAGCACCCCCAGGGCTCAGGATAATTCACCCCTCCACTTT.

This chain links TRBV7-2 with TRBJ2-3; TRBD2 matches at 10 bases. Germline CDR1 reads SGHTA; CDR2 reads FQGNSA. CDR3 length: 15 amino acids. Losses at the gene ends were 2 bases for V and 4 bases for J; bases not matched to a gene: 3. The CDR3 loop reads CASSLSGGGSDTQYF. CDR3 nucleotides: TGTGCCAGCAGCTTAAGCGGGGGGGGATCAGATACGCAGTATTTT.

As DNA, the CDR3 is TGTGCCAGCAGCAAACCCGGACAGTCGGAGACCCAGTACTTC. Residues: CASSKPGQSETQYF. The genes are TRBV11-1 and TRBJ2-5, with D possibly TRBD1 on 6 matching bases. Trimming shortened V by 5 bases and J by 5 bases, and 15 bases separated the two germline ends. The CDR3 length is 14 residues. Per the germline V gene, CDR1 is SGHAT and CDR2 is FQDESV (reference sequence).

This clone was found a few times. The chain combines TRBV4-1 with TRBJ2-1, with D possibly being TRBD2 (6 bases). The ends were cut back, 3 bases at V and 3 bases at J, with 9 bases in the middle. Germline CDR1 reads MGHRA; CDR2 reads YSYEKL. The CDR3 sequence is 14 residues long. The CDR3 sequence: CASSHLSGYNEQFF. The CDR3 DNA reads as TGCGCCAGCAGCCACCTTAGCGGCTACAATGAGCAGTTCTTC.

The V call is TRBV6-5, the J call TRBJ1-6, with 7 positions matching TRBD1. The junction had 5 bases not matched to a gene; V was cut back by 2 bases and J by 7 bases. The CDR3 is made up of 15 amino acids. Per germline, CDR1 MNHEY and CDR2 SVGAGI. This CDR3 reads CASSYRGQRNSPLHF. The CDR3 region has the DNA TGTGCCAGCAGTTACAGGGGGCAACGGAATTCACCCCTCCACTTT.

The DNA for the CDR3 is TGTGCCAGTAGTATAATGGGCGATCAGCCCCAGCATTTT. This gives the protein CASSIMGDQPQHF. The chain joins TRBV19 to TRBJ1-5; D gene ambiguous. CDR1 and CDR2 from the germline V gene are LNHDA and SQIVND (reference sequence). V gave up 2 bases and J gave up 5 bases, with 7 bases separating them. This CDR3 is built from 13 residues.

CDR3 in DNA: TGTGCCAGCAGTGGGGGGTCGCGACAGCCCCAGCATTTT. This gives the protein CASSGGSRQPQHF. V is TRBV28 and J is TRBJ1-5; perhaps TRBD1 as D (5 bases). With 5 bases removed from V and 7 bases from J, the gap between germline ends came to 12 bases. CDR1 MDHEN and CDR2 SYDVKM come from the germline V gene. The CDR3 loop spans 13 amino acids.